The clone carrying this T cell receptor beta chain was seen a handful of times. As processed by the authors: Researchers report that nucleated cell counts were estimated from reference gene primer amplification. Clones were sequenced by immunoSEQ multiplex PCR, and TCRdb holds only the in-frame ones, with some missing. Clonal size and the V and J genes are those of that table, whereas D and trimming came from the DNA. The sample shows 150,000 or so clones, roughly 79% of them seen only once. The CDR3 consists of 16 residues. V trimming: 0 bases; J trimming: 5 bases; junction bases outside the gene matches: 12. CDR1 and CDR2 from the germline V gene are GTSNPN and SVGIG (reference sequence). The study drew participants aged roughly 18 to 89 years from some 25 US areas. The recovered donors of Cohort 3 showed two negative PCRs, clearance, or symptom resolution. This entry comes from a study of blood T cell repertoires in COVID-19. The overall study: T cells, B-cell-depleted T cells, or PBMCs provided the cDNA or gDNA that served as material.

The chain has TRBV30 and TRBJ2-7; 8 positions agree with TRBD1. The clonotype originates from a woman between 45 and 60 years old who had recovered from COVID-19. The sample consisted of PBMCs or T cells enriched from blood (not recorded which). The CDR3 loop is CAWSVLRQGYEHEQYF. In DNA, the CDR3 is TGTGCCTGGAGTGTACTTCGACAGGGGTATGAGCACGAGCAGTACTTC.